Each of the 9 T cell receptor beta chains below was sequenced from the same sample in a study of cytomegalovirus exposure and HLA in healthy donors. 60 Vbeta and 13 Jbeta primers were used in PCR. The assay was immunoSEQ multiplex PCR, and TCRdb's table has in-frame clones only and misses some. The sample consists of about 150,000 clones, roughly 10% of them appearing once. The material sequenced was PBMCs. All receptors derive from a male donor in good health and CMV-seronegative.

This clone was observed a handful of times. The CDR3, as DNA: TGTGCCAGCAGTCGGACAGGGGGCCAAGAGACCCAGTACTTC. Its protein is CASSRTGGQETQYF. The chain recombines TRBV2 with TRBJ2-5; 10 bases fit TRBD1. The V gene's germline CDR1 is SNHLY and CDR2 FYNNEI. The CDR3 covers 14 residues. Trimming took 5 bases from V and 1 from J; bases not matched to a gene: 1.

This clone was counted a few times. J is TRBJ2-1 and V is TRBV5-1, with D perhaps TRBD1 (5 bases). CDR1 is SGHRS, CDR2 YFSETQ, per germline. The CDR3 is 13 residues long. Trimming pared 2 bases from V and 7 bases from J, leaving 10 bases between. CDR3 bases: TGCGCCAGCAGCTTTTCTGGGGCGAATGAGCAGTTCTTC. It codes for CASSFSGANEQFF.

This sequence joins TRBV4-1 and TRBJ1-2, with 7 bases identical to TRBD1. Germline trimming cut 2 bases from V and 7 bases from J; bases unmatched to any gene: 13. The germline V gene has CDR1 MGHRA and CDR2 YSYEKL. CDR3 length equals 16 residues. CDR3 sequence reads: CASSQPGEGGFGGYTF. CDR3 sequence (DNA): TGCGCCAGCAGCCAACCTGGGGAAGGGGGCTTTGGTGGCTACACCTTC.

The rearrangement links TRBV5-6 to TRBJ2-7, with 8 bases aligning to TRBD1. The ends lost 4 bases at V and 1 base at J; junction bases unmatched: 4. The CDR3 contains 14 residues. The germline CDR1 and CDR2 sequences are SGHDT and YYEEEE. Here the CDR3 reads CASSDGTGSYEQYF. The CDR3 nucleotides are TGTGCCAGCAGCGATGGGACAGGTTCCTACGAGCAGTACTTC.

This clone has more than one count but fewer than ten. V usage is TRBV6-1 and J usage is TRBJ2-7, with 11 bases identical to TRBD2. The length of the CDR3 is 15 residues. The germline gives CDR1 MNHNS, CDR2 SASEGT. J was trimmed by 1 base and V by 7 bases; bases with no gene match: 6. The CDR3 protein is CASTDGTSGSYEQYF. Here the CDR3 DNA reads TGTGCCAGCACCGATGGGACTAGCGGATCCTACGAGCAGTACTTC.

The chain combines TRBV27 with TRBJ2-7; 7 positions agree with TRBD1. Trimming took 2 bases from V and 4 from J; bases not matched to a gene: 5. CDR3 length: 14 residues. The germline gives CDR1 MNHEY, CDR2 SMNVEV (reference sequence). CDR3 in amino acids: CASSLALTGYEQYF. The CDR3 DNA reads TGTGCCAGCAGTTTAGCCCTGACAGGGTACGAGCAGTACTTC.

In its sample, this clone was seen a few times. This chain joins TRBV6-1 and TRBJ1-2, with 9 positions matching TRBD1. Losses at the gene ends were 4 bases for V and 4 bases for J; bases not matched to a gene: 7. The V gene's germline CDR1 is MNHNS and CDR2 SASEGT. CDR3 length equals 15 residues. CDR3 in DNA: TGTGCCAGCAGTGTAATGGACAGGGGAACCTATGGCTACACCTTC. Encoded protein: CASSVMDRGTYGYTF.

This clone was observed a few times. This rearrangement joins TRBV4-3 to TRBJ2-7; the D gene is possibly TRBD1 (6 bases). The CDR3 spans 15 residues. Trimming took off 1 base at V and 4 bases at J, with 14 bases between the two ends. Germline loops: CDR1 LGHNA, CDR2 YSLEER. CDR3 sequence reads: CASSQGLPQGYEQYF. In nucleotides, the CDR3 is TGCGCCAGCAGCCAAGGGTTGCCCCAGGGGTACGAGCAGTACTTC.

The chain couples TRBV4-3 to TRBJ1-1; D may be TRBD1 (5 bases). Germline loops: CDR1 LGHNA, CDR2 YSLEER. V lost 1 base to trimming and J lost 4 bases, with 10 bases between them. The CDR3 has 14 amino acids. The CDR3 coding sequence is TGCGCCAGCAGCCAAGCCAGGGTAGGCACTGAAGCTTTCTTT. The encoded protein is CASSQARVGTEAFF.